Sequencing of this TCR beta chain was carried out in a study of blood T cell repertoires in COVID-19. Study-level information: Both acute and convalescent COVID-19 samples were obtained from the United States, Italy and Spain. Sources were T cells, B-cell-depleted T cells, or PBMCs; the material itself was cDNA or gDNA.

In the study's own analysis: The authors estimated nucleated cell counts from reference gene primer amplification. Produced via immunoSEQ multiplex PCR; TCRdb's table is partial and in-frame only. Clonal size and the V and J genes are those of that table, whereas D and trimming came from the DNA. The table includes 95,000 to 100,000 clones, 85% detected once. The CDR3 contains 16 residues. V gave up 4 bases and J gave up 8 bases; unmatched junction bases: 11. Germline CDR1 and CDR2: SGHTS and YDEGEE. This chain uses TRBV5-8 with TRBJ1-6; TRBD1 aligns across 8 bases. Sequencing was done on a sample of peripheral blood. This TCR was sampled from a woman between 65 and 79 years old with active or convalescent COVID-19. The CDR3 sequence: CASSSLTGVADSPLHF. The CDR3 bases are TGTGCCAGCAGCAGTTTGACAGGGGTGGCGGATTCACCCCTCCACTTT.